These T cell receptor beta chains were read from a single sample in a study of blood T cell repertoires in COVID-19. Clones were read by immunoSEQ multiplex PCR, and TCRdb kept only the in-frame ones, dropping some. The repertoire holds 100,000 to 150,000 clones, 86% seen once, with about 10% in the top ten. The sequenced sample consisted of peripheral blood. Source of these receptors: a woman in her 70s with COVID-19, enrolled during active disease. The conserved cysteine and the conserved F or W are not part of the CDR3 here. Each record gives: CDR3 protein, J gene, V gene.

CDR3: ASSFTSAQY; J: TRBJ2-3; V: TRBV5-1
CDR3: ASSQDSSTVNTEAF; J: TRBJ1-1; V: TRBV3-1/TRBV3-2
CDR3: ASSLPTGVRTGELF; J: TRBJ2-2; V: TRBV27
CDR3: ATSDPYSYEQY; J: TRBJ2-7; V: TRBV24-1
CDR3: ATRTETNYGYT; J: TRBJ1-2; V: TRBV10-2
CDR3: ASSPSATGGYT; J: TRBJ1-2; V: TRBV28
CDR3: ASSGGTSGGTNQETQY; J: TRBJ2-5; V: TRBV18
CDR3: ASSQGTGGSGNTIY; J: TRBJ1-3; V: TRBV3-1/TRBV3-2
CDR3: ASSQGQTTNEKLF; J: TRBJ1-4; V: TRBV4-1
CDR3: ASTRGQVGTEAF; J: TRBJ1-1; V: TRBV19
CDR3: ASSGATGANVLT; J: TRBJ2-6; V: TRBV5-1
CDR3: ASSEALPGTGFYGYT; J: TRBJ1-2; V: TRBV6-1
CDR3: ASSILGGNTGELF; J: TRBJ2-2; V: TRBV19
CDR3: ASRESGGLDYEQY; J: TRBJ2-7; V: TRBV2
CDR3: ASSWGLGQANTQY; J: TRBJ2-3; V: TRBV3-1/TRBV3-2
CDR3: ATSRKDWINYGYT; J: TRBJ1-2; V: TRBV15
CDR3: ASSFTGGETQY; J: TRBJ2-5; V: TRBV7-2
CDR3: AISERTGSYNSPLH; J: TRBJ1-6; V: TRBV10-3
CDR3: ASSPLDREDGYT; J: TRBJ1-2; V: TRBV18
CDR3: ASSRGLGTGELF; J: TRBJ2-2; V: TRBV11-2
CDR3: SAIWGGGYT; J: TRBJ1-2; V: TRBV20-1
CDR3: ASSLAGQGHEQY; J: TRBJ2-7; V: TRBV7-7
CDR3: ASSWDRGAPLH; J: TRBJ1-6; V: TRBV2
CDR3: ASSLRGGQGSSGNTIY; J: TRBJ1-3; V: TRBV11-2
CDR3: ASRNRGEQY; J: TRBJ2-7; V: TRBV12-3/TRBV12-4